The 32 T cell receptor beta chains below were found in one sample sequenced in a study of a mutant IDH1 vaccine in newly diagnosed glioma (dated by TCRdb to about 2021). These receptors' antigens are unknown. The meaning of the sample's time point label: week 5, during vaccination. Every vaccine dose consisted of 300 ug of a 20-mer mutant IDH1 peptide in Montanide, administered subcutaneously together with topical imiquimod. Library generation was performed with the immunoSEQ multiplex PCR assay. This is the immuneACCESS table as TCRdb keeps it, with only in-frame sequences that have V and J called. A part of the clones is gone; compared with another copy, unresolved V genes explain less than half, and the rest is unexplained. Here the sample has around 50,000 clones; about 77% occur a single time. Of the sample, roughly 5.2% falls within the top ten clones. The starting material was PBMCs, obtained from a glioma patient whose treatment included an IDH1 peptide vaccine. These receptors all stem from a man aged 45 to 65 with glioma.

The CDR3 here is CSVTTGIINTIYF. The CDR3 bases are TGCAGCGTCACGACAGGGATCATAAACACCATATATTTT. The gene calls are TRBV29-1 and TRBJ1-3, with TRBD1 matching over 7 bases. The CDR3 has 13 amino acids. Trimming removed 6 bases from V and 6 bases from J; junction bases left unmatched: 8. Per germline, CDR1 SQVTM and CDR2 ANQGSEA.

The rearrangement uses TRBV6-5 and TRBJ1-1; D gene uncertain. V shed 0 bases and J shed 0 bases, with 8 bases lying between them. From germline, CDR1 is MNHEY and CDR2 SVGAGI. This CDR3 is built from 15 residues. In DNA form, the CDR3 reads TGTGCCAGCAGTTACTCGGGCAGACTGAACACTGAAGCTTTCTTT. This sequence encodes CASSYSGRLNTEAFF.

V gene TRBV7-2 combines with J gene TRBJ2-1; weak D call: TRBD1 (5 bases). V lost 7 bases and J 7 bases, leaving 11 bases between the germline ends. Germline V lookup: CDR1 SGHTA, CDR2 FQGNSA. The CDR3 has 12 residues. In nucleotides, the CDR3 is TGTGCCAGCAACTTGGCAGGGAATGAGCAGTTCTTC. This codes for CASNLAGNEQFF.

The genes are TRBV5-4 and TRBJ2-4, with TRBD2 matching over 7 bases. With V trimmed by 5 bases and J by 1 base, 6 bases remained unmatched. The length of the CDR3 is 15 residues. Germline V CDR1 and CDR2: SGHNT, YYREEE (reference sequence). In DNA form, the CDR3 reads TGTGCCAGCAGTTACAGCGGGGCCGCCAAAAACATTCAGTACTTC. It encodes CASSYSGAAKNIQYF. Full variable domain (rest looked up from reference TRBV5-4 and TRBJ2-4): ETGVTQSPTHLIKTRGQQVTLRCSSQSGHNTVSWYQQALGQGPQFIFQYYREEENGRGNFPPRFSGLQFPNYSSELNVNALELDDSALYLCASSYSGAAKNIQYFGAGTRLSVL.

The gene calls are TRBV5-4 and TRBJ2-1; D gene unclear. Trimming removed 3 bases from V and 2 bases from J, with 12 bases in between. The germline CDR1 and CDR2 sequences are SGHNT and YYREEE (reference sequence). The CDR3 contains 15 residues. CDR3 bases: TGTGCCAGCAGCTCTGCCACTTCCGCCTACAATGAGCAGTTCTTC. Its protein is CASSSATSAYNEQFF.

The V gene is TRBV7-8, the J gene TRBJ1-5; 7 nucleotides agree with TRBD1. Per germline, CDR1 SGHVS and CDR2 FQNEAQ. The CDR3 contains 15 residues. V lost 3 bases, J lost 5 bases, and 7 bases stayed unmatched. DNA for the CDR3: TGTGCCAGCAGCTTCGGCCGGGACAGCCATCAGCCCCAGCATTTT. Residues: CASSFGRDSHQPQHF.

The rearrangement links TRBV5-4 to TRBJ2-2; D gene ambiguous. Deletions cut 5 bases from V and 1 base from J, with 9 bases between. CDR1 is SGHNT, CDR2 YYREEE, per germline (reference sequence). This CDR3 contains 14 residues. CDR3 residues: CASSRQGNTGELFF. CDR3 DNA: TGTGCCAGCAGTCGTCAAGGGAACACCGGGGAGCTGTTTTTT.

The chain couples TRBV7-8 to TRBJ2-7; tentatively, D is TRBD1 (6 bases). Germline V gives CDR1 SGHVS, CDR2 FQNEAQ. V shed 5 bases and J shed 1 base, with 15 bases lying between them. The CDR3 extends over 15 amino acids. The CDR3 loop is CASSRTDSGSYEQYF. The CDR3 coding sequence is TGTGCCAGCAGCCGGACAGACTCGGGGTCCTACGAGCAGTACTTC.

The CDR3 spells CASGLVWVWEVLDSGVSYNSPLHF. The CDR3 DNA follows: TGTGCTAGTGGTTTGGTTTGGGTGTGGGAGGTACTAGACTCTGGGGTCTCCTATAATTCACCCCTCCACTTT. This chain links TRBV12-5 with TRBJ1-6; D is ambiguous. Germline CDR1 and CDR2: LGHNT and FRNRAP. V shed 0 bases and J shed 0 bases, with 30 bases lying between them. CDR3 size: 24 residues.

The chain is built from TRBV2 and TRBJ1-1, with TRBD1 as a possible D gene (5 bases). Germline values: CDR1 SNHLY, CDR2 FYNNEI. The CDR3 is 16 residues long. V dropped 2 bases and J dropped 1 base, with 14 bases sitting between them. The DNA of the CDR3 is TGTGCCAGCAGTGAAAGGGACTTTCGGGAGAACACTGAAGCTTTCTTT. It is translated as CASSERDFRENTEAFF. Together with reference TRBV2 and TRBJ1-1, the CDR3 gives the full variable domain: EPEVTQTPSHQVTQMGQEVILRCVPISNHLYFYWYRQILGQKVEFLVSFYNNEISEKSEIFDDQFSVERPDGSNFTLKIRSTKLEDSAMYFCASSERDFRENTEAFFGQGTRLTVV.

In DNA form, the CDR3 reads TGTGCCACCAGCAGAGTGGGGACAGGGAATGAAAAACTGTTTTTT. Amino acids: CATSRVGTGNEKLFF. This chain joins TRBV15 and TRBJ1-4; 9 nucleotides agree with TRBD1. Germline CDR1 reads LNHNV; CDR2 reads YYDKDF (reference sequence). Trimming took 1 base from V and 5 from J; bases not matched to a gene: 2. The CDR3 sequence is 15 residues long. Based on the CDR3 plus reference TRBV15 and TRBJ1-4, the full variable domain is DAMVIQNPRYQVTQFGKPVTLSCSQTLNHNVMYWYQQKSSQAPKLLFHYYDKDFNNEADTPDNFQSRRPNTSFCFLDIRSPGLGDTAMYLCATSRVGTGNEKLFFGSGTQLSVL.

The chain couples TRBV9 to TRBJ2-2, with D unresolved. The CDR3 is made up of 14 amino acids. Trimming left V 2 bases short and J 1 base short, with 6 bases between. Germline V CDR1 and CDR2: SGDLS, YYNGEE. CDR3 DNA sequence: TGTGCCAGCAGCGTTCCGGTGAACACCGGGGAGCTGTTTTTT. Protein product: CASSVPVNTGELFF.

The table lists this clone with a count of one. V is TRBV30 and J is TRBJ2-2; a possible D gene is TRBD2 (5 bases). CDR1 GTSNPN and CDR2 SVGIG come from the germline V gene (reference sequence). The CDR3 consists of 13 residues. V lost 4 bases and J 3 bases, leaving 9 bases between the germline ends. CDR3 sequence: CAWNREYTGELFF. In DNA form, the CDR3 reads TGTGCCTGGAATAGGGAGTACACCGGGGAGCTGTTTTTT.

V and J are TRBV7-9 and TRBJ1-1; 9 nucleotides line up with TRBD1. The trim removed 3 bases at V and 1 base at J, leaving 6 bases unmatched. Germline lookup yields CDR1 SEHNR and CDR2 FQNEAQ (reference sequence). CDR3 length equals 16 residues. The CDR3 DNA sequence: TGTGCCAGCAGCTTGGGTCGGGGACAGGGGAACACTGAAGCTTTCTTT. Protein product: CASSLGRGQGNTEAFF.

V gene TRBV11-2 combines with J gene TRBJ2-7; 7 bases are shared with TRBD2. Unmatched junction bases numbered 8, after V lost 6 bases and J lost 3 bases. The CDR3 is 14 residues long. The germline V gene has CDR1 SGHAT and CDR2 FQNNGV. In DNA, the CDR3 is TGTGCCAGCAGTCTGGGGGGGACGAGCTACGAGCAGTACTTC. As protein: CASSLGGTSYEQYF.

The chain couples TRBV7-2 to TRBJ2-7, with D unresolved. CDR1 and CDR2 from the germline V gene are SGHTA and FQGNSA. The length of the CDR3 is 14 residues. With 5 bases removed from V and 2 bases from J, the gap between germline ends came to 13 bases. The CDR3 is CASSDQKLAYEQYF. The CDR3 region has the DNA TGTGCCAGCAGCGACCAGAAGCTTGCCTACGAGCAGTACTTC.

This rearrangement joins TRBV7-9 to TRBJ2-1; D could derive from TRBD1 or TRBD2 (5 bases each). The CDR3 runs 15 residues. Per germline, CDR1 SEHNR and CDR2 FQNEAQ (reference sequence). V lost 4 bases and J lost 3, with 13 bases in between. CDR3: CASSSGTTDYNEQFF. CDR3 bases: TGTGCCAGCAGCTCCGGGACCACGGACTACAATGAGCAGTTCTTC.

The chain combines TRBV10-3 with TRBJ2-7, with D unclear. V was cut by 2 bases and J by 0 bases, with 8 bases left in between. The CDR3 has 14 amino acids. The germline CDR1 and CDR2 sequences are ENHRY and SYGVKD. The CDR3 is CAISEGQFSYEQYF. In DNA, the CDR3 is TGTGCCATCAGTGAGGGGCAGTTCTCCTACGAGCAGTACTTC.

The V gene is TRBV5-4, the J gene TRBJ2-3; 10 bases match TRBD1. The CDR3 length is 15 residues. V gave up 5 bases and J gave up 4 bases; unmatched junction bases: 7. Germline CDR1 reads SGHNT; CDR2 reads YYREEE (reference sequence). The CDR3 loop is CASRAGTGVADTQYF. CDR3 DNA: TGTGCCAGCAGAGCCGGGACAGGGGTGGCAGATACGCAGTATTTT.

The gene calls are TRBV7-3 and TRBJ1-3; D gene unclear. Trimming cost V 5 bases and J 3 bases, with 8 bases left between them. The germline V gene encodes CDR1 SGHTA and CDR2 FQGTGA. This CDR3 region has 13 residues. The CDR3 region has the DNA TGTGCCAGCAGCCCAACTGTTGGAAACACCATATATTTT. It is translated as CASSPTVGNTIYF.

The sample holds one count of this clone. The genes are TRBV2 and TRBJ2-1; 7 bases match TRBD2. Germline lookup yields CDR1 SNHLY and CDR2 FYNNEI. With V trimmed by 6 bases and J by 8 bases, 10 bases remained unmatched. This CDR3 contains 14 residues. The CDR3 nucleotides read TGTGCCAGCAGAGTAGGCGGGGGTACGGATGAGCAGTTCTTC. Its protein is CASRVGGGTDEQFF.

This chain joins TRBV18 and TRBJ1-5, with D possibly TRBD1 on 5 matching bases. Germline V CDR1 and CDR2: KGHSH, LQKENI. The CDR3 totals 13 residues. V was cut by 3 bases and J by 2 bases, with 5 bases left in between. CDR3 sequence: CASSPRGNQPQHF. As DNA, the CDR3 is TGTGCCAGCTCACCCAGGGGCAATCAGCCCCAGCATTTT.

The chain combines TRBV7-3 with TRBJ1-1; D is perhaps TRBD1 (6 bases). Germline values: CDR1 SGHTA, CDR2 FQGTGA. CDR3 length equals 15 residues. Trimming pared 2 bases from V and 3 bases from J, leaving 13 bases between. CDR3 protein: CASSLAGGGDTEAFF. CDR3 sequence (DNA): TGTGCCAGCAGCTTAGCAGGAGGGGGTGACACTGAAGCTTTCTTT. The full variable domain, completed using reference TRBV7-3 and TRBJ1-1, is GAGVSQTPSNKVTEKGKYVELRCDPISGHTALYWYRQSLGQGPEFLIYFQGTGAADDSGLPNDRFFAVRPEGSVSTLKIQRTERGDSAVYLCASSLAGGGDTEAFFGQGTRLTVV.

J is TRBJ1-4 and V is TRBV7-2, with a possible D match to TRBD1 (5 bases). V lost 5 bases and J lost 8, with 9 bases in between. CDR1 SGHTA and CDR2 FQGNSA come from the germline V gene. CDR3 size: 12 residues. The CDR3: CASSPAGEKLFF. As DNA, the CDR3 is TGTGCCAGCAGCCCCGCAGGGGAAAAACTGTTTTTT.

The chain uses TRBV11-2 and TRBJ1-1; 11 bases align to TRBD1. Germline-derived CDR1 and CDR2 are SGHAT and FQNNGV. J was trimmed by 7 bases and V by 3 bases; bases with no gene match: 4. This CDR3 spans 14 amino acids. CDR3 sequence (DNA): TGTGCCAGCAGCTTGGACAGGGGGCATGGTGAAGCTTTCTTT. Its translation is CASSLDRGHGEAFF.

There are a few counts of this clone. The chain couples TRBV14 to TRBJ2-7, with D possibly being TRBD1 (5 bases). Germline V lookup: CDR1 SGHDN, CDR2 FVKESK. CDR3 size: 14 residues. V was shortened by 4 bases and J by 5 bases, with 15 bases between the two germline ends. DNA for the CDR3: TGTGCCAGCAGCCCAGGGAAGCGCCCAGACGAGCAGTACTTC. Protein sequence: CASSPGKRPDEQYF. Variable domain in full (rest from reference TRBV14 and TRBJ2-7): EAGVTQFPSHSVIEKGQTVTLRCDPISGHDNLYWYRRVMGKEIKFLLHFVKESKQDESGMPNNRFLAERTGGTYSTLKVQPAELEDSGVYFCASSPGKRPDEQYFGPGTRLTVT.

The V call is TRBV2, the J call TRBJ1-5; D is unclear. V dropped 9 bases and J dropped 2 bases, with 11 bases sitting between them. The CDR3 sequence is 13 residues long. Germline CDR1 reads SNHLY; CDR2 reads FYNNEI. The CDR3 DNA reads TGTGCCAGTTCTTTCATTGGCAATCAGCCCCAGCATTTT. Translated: CASSFIGNQPQHF.

This rearrangement joins TRBV28 to TRBJ1-2; weak D call: TRBD1 (6 bases). The CDR3 consists of 15 residues. Trimming took 5 bases from V and 0 from J, leaving 13 bases between them. The germline V gene encodes CDR1 MDHEN and CDR2 SYDVKM. As DNA, the CDR3 is TGTGCCAGCAGTGCCTCCGGGACAACTAACTATGGCTACACCTTC. It encodes CASSASGTTNYGYTF.

The chain joins TRBV5-6 to TRBJ1-5; 7 nucleotides line up with TRBD1. J was trimmed by 1 base and V by 4 bases; bases with no gene match: 8. CDR3 length equals 16 residues. Germline values: CDR1 SGHDT, CDR2 YYEEEE. Here the CDR3 reads CASSRNRGLSNQPQHF. CDR3 in DNA: TGTGCCAGCAGCAGGAACAGGGGTTTAAGCAATCAGCCCCAGCATTTT.

The chain combines TRBV10-3 with TRBJ1-4; D unclear. There are 13 residues in the CDR3. Trimming took 8 bases from V and 4 from J, leaving 11 bases between them. CDR1 is ENHRY, CDR2 SYGVKD, per germline. The CDR3 DNA follows: TGTGCCATCTCAAGGCAGTTTAATGAAAAACTGTTTTTT. This codes for CAISRQFNEKLFF.

The chain joins TRBV6-4 to TRBJ2-3, with TRBD2 identical over 10 bases. CDR1 is MRHNA, CDR2 SNTAGT, per germline. This CDR3 comprises 15 residues. With V trimmed by 4 bases and J by 3 bases, 4 bases remained unmatched. CDR3 sequence reads: CASSGSGGATDTQYF. DNA for the CDR3: TGTGCCAGCAGTGGGAGCGGGGGGGCAACAGATACGCAGTATTTT.

The genes are TRBV11-2 and TRBJ2-6; D is uncertain. V lost 6 bases to trimming and J lost 1 base, with 7 bases between them. This CDR3 comprises 14 residues. Germline V CDR1 and CDR2: SGHAT, FQNNGV. The CDR3 region is CASSPISGANVLTF. The DNA of the CDR3 is TGTGCCAGCAGTCCCATTTCTGGGGCCAACGTCCTGACTTTC.